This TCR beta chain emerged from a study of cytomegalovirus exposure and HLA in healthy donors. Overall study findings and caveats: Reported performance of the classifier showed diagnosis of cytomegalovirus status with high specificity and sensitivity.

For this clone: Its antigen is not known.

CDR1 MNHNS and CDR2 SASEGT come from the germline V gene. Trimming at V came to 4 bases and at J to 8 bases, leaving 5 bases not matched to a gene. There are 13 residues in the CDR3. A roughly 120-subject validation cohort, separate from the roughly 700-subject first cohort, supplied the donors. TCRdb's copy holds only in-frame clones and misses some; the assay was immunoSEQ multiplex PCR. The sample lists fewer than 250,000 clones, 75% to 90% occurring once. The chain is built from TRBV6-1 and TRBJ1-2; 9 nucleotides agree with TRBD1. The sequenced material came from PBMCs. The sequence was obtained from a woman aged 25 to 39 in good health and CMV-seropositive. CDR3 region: CASSAGQGVGYTF. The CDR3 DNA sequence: TGTGCCAGCAGTGCGGGACAGGGAGTCGGCTACACCTTC.